This is a list of T cell receptor beta chains from one sample in a study of CXCR3-negative and CXCR3-positive naive CD8 T cells. TCRdb re-called the 5' RACE reads; every CDR3 protein appears as one record, without DNA. This sample's table has about 150,000 distinct CDR3 sequences. Sample: naive CXCR3+ CD8+ T cells from blood. The receptors originated from a human donor in good health. Some clones in this sample may be carry-over from other donors' samples. Each CDR3 is given with its conserved first and last residue.

j_call: TRBJ2-3; v_call: TRBV12-3/TRBV12-4; cdr3_aa: CASSLWDTQYF
j_call: TRBJ2-7; v_call: TRBV19; cdr3_aa: CASRSDLSYEQYF
j_call: TRBJ2-5; v_call: TRBV6-2/TRBV6-3; cdr3_aa: CANSHLYGARQETQYF
j_call: TRBJ2-2; v_call: TRBV29-1; cdr3_aa: CSVVSTGGLLGELFF
j_call: TRBJ1-1; v_call: TRBV19; cdr3_aa: CASSIGNTEAFF
j_call: TRBJ2-3; v_call: TRBV12-3/TRBV12-4; cdr3_aa: CASSTTTSGDTQYF
j_call: TRBJ2-3; v_call: TRBV12-3/TRBV12-4; cdr3_aa: CASGERNTDTQYF
j_call: TRBJ1-2; v_call: TRBV28; cdr3_aa: CASSSTGRLWGYTF
j_call: TRBJ2-5; v_call: TRBV12-3/TRBV12-4; cdr3_aa: CASSLAGGDNQETQYF
j_call: TRBJ2-1; v_call: TRBV14; cdr3_aa: CASSQRQGYYEQFF
j_call: TRBJ2-2; v_call: TRBV20-1; cdr3_aa: CSAPPTSGTNTGELFF
j_call: TRBJ2-7; v_call: TRBV14; cdr3_aa: CASSQIQGAEQYF
j_call: TRBJ2-7; v_call: TRBV5-1; cdr3_aa: CASSLEDGTYEQYF
j_call: TRBJ1-1; v_call: TRBV5-1; cdr3_aa: CASSLTRLNTEAFF
j_call: TRBJ2-5; v_call: TRBV7-3; cdr3_aa: CASSSRTSFPETQYF
j_call: TRBJ2-1; v_call: TRBV7-9; cdr3_aa: CASSLASSNHLYNEQFF
j_call: TRBJ2-1; v_call: TRBV6-4; cdr3_aa: CASSDRSGDSPGEQFF
j_call: TRBJ2-5; v_call: TRBV6-2/TRBV6-3; cdr3_aa: CAIGTSKGEETQYF
j_call: TRBJ1-1; v_call: TRBV28; cdr3_aa: CASTSRDSMNTEAFF
j_call: TRBJ2-5; v_call: TRBV7-9; cdr3_aa: CASSSGSPQETQYF
j_call: TRBJ1-1; v_call: TRBV28; cdr3_aa: CASSYRGAEAFF
j_call: TRBJ2-7; v_call: TRBV10-2; cdr3_aa: CASSGRRQAFSYEQYF
j_call: TRBJ2-2; v_call: TRBV29-1; cdr3_aa: CSVEGLAGDLTGELFF
j_call: TRBJ2-1; v_call: TRBV28; cdr3_aa: CASSSRTDSDEQFF
j_call: TRBJ2-6; v_call: TRBV2; cdr3_aa: CASSTMGVSGAKVLTF
j_call: TRBJ2-2; v_call: TRBV11-3; cdr3_aa: CASSFGVAGETGELFF
j_call: TRBJ1-5; v_call: TRBV3-1; cdr3_aa: CASRDTEQGGNQPQHF
j_call: TRBJ1-2; v_call: TRBV6-5; cdr3_aa: CASTPTGGELDYGYTF
j_call: TRBJ2-3; v_call: TRBV7-9; cdr3_aa: CASSLTSKYTDTQYF
j_call: TRBJ2-7; v_call: TRBV30; cdr3_aa: CAWRARGRYEQYF
j_call: TRBJ2-3; v_call: TRBV11-3; cdr3_aa: CASSELSGGTADTQYF
j_call: TRBJ1-1; v_call: TRBV4-2; cdr3_aa: CASSPNRGYEAFF
j_call: TRBJ2-5; v_call: TRBV20-1; cdr3_aa: CSARDPVPLAGGPQETQYF
j_call: TRBJ1-5; v_call: TRBV6-6; cdr3_aa: CASSPQVDREWDNQPQHF
j_call: TRBJ2-3; v_call: TRBV25-1; cdr3_aa: CASLGLLDDTQYF
j_call: TRBJ2-2; v_call: TRBV20-1; cdr3_aa: CSAEVAGGDTNTGELFF
j_call: TRBJ2-1; v_call: TRBV24-1; cdr3_aa: CATGRGQEQFF
j_call: TRBJ2-1; v_call: TRBV7-9; cdr3_aa: CASSLSRTSGGGNNEQFF
j_call: TRBJ2-1; v_call: TRBV29-1; cdr3_aa: CSVQATDYYNEQFF
j_call: TRBJ1-5; v_call: TRBV5-1; cdr3_aa: CASSLRGGNNQPQHF
j_call: TRBJ2-7; v_call: TRBV9; cdr3_aa: CASSVGTSFPLEQYF
j_call: TRBJ2-7; v_call: TRBV29-1; cdr3_aa: CSVRDRRSYEQYF
j_call: TRBJ2-1; v_call: TRBV19; cdr3_aa: CASSTSGIGEQFF
j_call: TRBJ2-3; v_call: TRBV7-9; cdr3_aa: CASRFSGLPTDTQYF
j_call: TRBJ2-1; v_call: TRBV5-1; cdr3_aa: CASSLAAGRANAQFF
j_call: TRBJ2-5; v_call: TRBV7-6; cdr3_aa: CASSLPSGGLNEETQYF
j_call: TRBJ1-1; v_call: TRBV7-9; cdr3_aa: CASSPPRRQLNTEAFF
j_call: TRBJ2-1; v_call: TRBV7-6; cdr3_aa: CASSLVASGKHNEQFF
j_call: TRBJ2-1; v_call: TRBV27; cdr3_aa: CASSLQGYNEQFF
j_call: TRBJ2-3; v_call: TRBV28; cdr3_aa: CASSFRLSGDTQYF
j_call: TRBJ2-5; v_call: TRBV18; cdr3_aa: CASSPSRGTVNMLGETQYF
j_call: TRBJ2-7; v_call: TRBV10-3; cdr3_aa: CAISTLNRPGQGYEQYF
j_call: TRBJ1-3; v_call: TRBV25-1; cdr3_aa: CASSPSILTGNTIYF